The rows below give T cell receptor beta chains drawn from one sample of a study of blood T cell repertoires in COVID-19. TCRdb's table, derived via immunoSEQ multiplex PCR, lists solely in-frame clones and lacks some. The sample has approximately 130,000 clones; more than 70% are singletons. Input material: peripheral blood. All receptors come from a human donor in a cohort sampled during active COVID-19. Each CDR3 is given with its conserved first and last residue. A D gene is named only where the DNA matches it firmly. Expanded clones get a size class; other rows say once, few or many, or leave the size out.

-	-	TRBV10-2	TRBJ1-2	CASSEIGRRTTNYGYTF	TGCGCCAGCAGTGAGATCGGCAGGCGAACCACAAACTATGGCTACACCTTC
few	TRBD2	TRBV27	TRBJ2-7	CASFPAGSSYEQYF	TGTGCCAGCTTTCCAGCGGGGAGCTCCTACGAGCAGTACTTC
-	TRBD1	TRBV7-8	TRBJ2-1	CASSPGTGLRTTYNEQFF	TGTGCCAGCAGCCCAGGGACAGGGCTTAGGACTACCTACAATGAGCAGTTCTTC
-	-	TRBV6-5	TRBJ1-5	CASSLQQGTGQPQHF	TGTGCCAGCAGTCTCCAACAGGGTACGGGTCAGCCCCAGCATTTT
-	TRBD1	TRBV5-4	TRBJ1-2	CASSFPLVTGANYGYTF	TGTGCCAGCAGCTTCCCCCTTGTGACAGGGGCTAACTATGGCTACACCTTC
-	TRBD1	TRBV7-9	TRBJ2-5	CASSSGTGGQETQYF	TGTGCCAGCAGCTCAGGGACAGGGGGTCAAGAGACCCAGTACTTC
-	-	TRBV2	TRBJ1-2	CASSEPPKSYGYTF	TGTGCCAGCAGTGAACCACCTAAATCTTATGGCTACACCTTC
once	TRBD1	TRBV6-5	TRBJ1-2	CASSYWDSYGYTF	TGTGCCAGCAGTTACTGGGACAGCTATGGCTACACCTTC
-	-	TRBV2	TRBJ2-1	CASSDPPASVFYNEQFF	TGTGCCAGCAGTGACCCCCCAGCTAGCGTCTTCTACAATGAGCAGTTCTTC
-	TRBD1	TRBV14	TRBJ1-2	CASSQRQGFGYTF	TGTGCCAGCAGCCAAAGACAGGGCTTTGGCTACACCTTC
-	TRBD1	TRBV3-1/TRBV3-2	TRBJ1-1	CASSLTGADGAFF	TGTGCCAGCAGCCTTACAGGGGCGGACGGGGCTTTCTTT
-	TRBD1	TRBV11-2	TRBJ1-1	CASSLGYRGLRNTEAFF	TGTGCCAGCAGCTTAGGCTACAGGGGGCTGCGGAACACTGAAGCTTTCTTT
-	-	TRBV12-3/TRBV12-4	TRBJ2-1	CASNRANYNEQFF	TGTGCCAGCAACAGGGCTAATTATAATGAGCAGTTCTTC
-	-	TRBV6-4	TRBJ2-1	CASSSHRASSYNEQFF	TGTGCCAGCAGTTCGCACAGGGCGAGCTCCTACAATGAGCAGTTCTTC
-	-	TRBV29-1	TRBJ1-1	CSVDAEAFF	TGCAGCGTTGACGCTGAAGCTTTCTTT
-	TRBD1	TRBV6-5	TRBJ2-7	CASSYFGQGVSEQYF	TGTGCCAGCAGTTACTTCGGACAGGGGGTGAGCGAGCAGTACTTC
-	TRBD2	TRBV4-3	TRBJ2-1	CASSQDRSGGVNEQFF	TGCGCCAGCAGCCAAGATAGGAGCGGGGGGGTCAATGAGCAGTTCTTC
once	TRBD2	TRBV2	TRBJ2-2	CASSLLAGSGELFF	TGTGCCAGCAGTTTACTAGCGGGCTCCGGGGAGCTGTTTTTT
-	TRBD1	TRBV30	TRBJ1-6	CAWSPGQGAIIYNSPLHF	TGTGCCTGGAGCCCGGGACAGGGGGCGATTATCTATAATTCACCCCTCCACTTT
few	TRBD1	TRBV28	TRBJ1-5	CASSIPGQAKNQPQHF	TGTGCCAGCAGTATTCCGGGACAGGCCAAAAATCAGCCCCAGCATTTT